The 31 T cell receptor beta chains given below trace back to one sample, sequenced in a study of molecular identifiers for immune sequencing clone quantification. One entry per CDR3 protein results from TCRdb running MiXCR on the PCR reads. There are just under 20,000 distinct CDR3 sequences in the sample; 20% to 25% occur only once, and about 6% lies in the top ten. The sequencing input was naive CD8+ T cells from blood, with Jurkat cell RNA spiked in. The subset was: FACS-sorted CD8+CD4-CCR7+CD45RA+ naive T cells. These receptors were taken from a human donor in good health. Some libraries in this study had Jurkat cell RNA spiked in.

This clonotype was detected ten times or more. Compared with germline, one end of the junction differs, possibly owing to a read error. The chain employs TRBV6-2 or TRBV6-3 and TRBJ2-5; D is ambiguous. Germline CDR1 is MNHEY and CDR2 is SVGEGT. The CDR3 is 14 amino acids. The CDR3 is CVSSYSNPQETQYF. The CDR3 bases are TGTGTCAGCAGTTACTCGAACCCCCAGGAGACCCAGTACTTC.

This clonotype occurred once. Given a much more abundant clone one base away, this may be a read error. The J gene is TRBJ2-3, the V gene TRBV29-1, with D possibly being TRBD2 (7 bases). The CDR3 has 14 amino acids. Germline values: CDR1 SQVTM, CDR2 ANQGSEA. Trimming removed 8 bases at V and 4 bases at J, with 19 bases between. In DNA, the CDR3 is TGCAGCCACTGGGGGGGGGGCCAAGCAGATACGCAGTATTTT. Its protein is CSHWGGGQADTQYF.

This clonotype showed up many times. V and J are TRBV3-1 and TRBJ2-1; D unresolved. Germline loops: CDR1 LGHDT, CDR2 YNNKEL (reference sequence). Deletions cut 3 bases from V and 15 bases from J, with 12 bases between. The CDR3 spans 11 residues. The DNA of the CDR3 is TGTGCCAGCAGCCAGGGAAGGATCGCGTTCTTC. Its translation is CASSQGRIAFF.

For this clonotype: This may be a read error, as it is one base from a much larger clone. The chain employs TRBV11-3 and TRBJ2-3; 8 nucleotides match TRBD2. CDR3 length: 16 amino acids. Germline V gene sequence: CDR1 SGHNT, CDR2 YENEEA. CDR3 loop: CTSSSDSGKDADTQYF. The CDR3 DNA is TGTACCAGCAGTTCCGATAGCGGGAAAGATGCAGATACGCAGTATTTT. Looking up the rest from reference TRBV11-3 and TRBJ2-3 gives the full variable domain: EAGVVQSPRYKIIEKKQPVAFWCNPISGHNTLYWYLQNLGQGPELLIRYENEEAVDDSQLPKDRFSAERLKGVDSTLKIQPAELGDSAVYLCTSSSDSGKDADTQYFGPGTRLTVL.

By sample fraction, this clonotype is medium-sized. The V gene is TRBV5-4, the J gene TRBJ1-1; TRBD1 aligns across 9 bases. CDR3 size: 14 residues. The V segment lost 2 bases and the J segment 4 bases; nucleotides outside the gene matches: 3. Germline values: CDR1 SGHNT, CDR2 YYREEE (reference sequence). Written as DNA, the CDR3 is TGTGCCAGCAGCTTACAGGGGGCCCTCACTGAAGCTTTCTTT. Amino acid sequence: CASSLQGALTEAFF.

Worth noting for this clonotype: Just one base apart from a much larger clone, this may be a read error. V is TRBV29-1 and J is TRBJ2-7, with D unresolved. Germline V CDR1 and CDR2: SQVTM, ANQGSEA. This CDR3 comprises 11 residues. V lost 7 bases to trimming and J lost 0 bases, with 7 bases between them. CDR3 loop: CSAQCSYEQYF. The CDR3 coding sequence is TGCAGCGCACAGTGCTCCTACGAGCAGTACTTC.

This clonotype was counted many times. The rearrangement links TRBV7-2 to TRBJ2-5; 9 bases are a match to TRBD1. The V and J ends lost 2 bases and 5 bases, in that order; junction bases with no gene match: 6. CDR1 is SGHTA and CDR2 is FQGNSA in the germline V gene. The CDR3 covers 15 residues. Written as DNA, the CDR3 is TGTGCCAGCAGCTTACCTACAGGGGGCTGGGAGACCCAGTACTTC. Translation gives CASSLPTGGWETQYF. The variable domain in full, completed from reference TRBV7-2 and TRBJ2-5, reads GAGVSQSPSNKVTEKGKDVELRCDPISGHTALYWYRQSLGQGLEFLIYFQGNSAPDKSGLPSDRFSAERTGGSVSTLTIQRTQQEDSAVYLCASSLPTGGWETQYFGPGTRLLVL.

There are a few counts of this clonotype. A much larger clone sits a single nucleotide away, making a read error possible. The rearrangement joins TRBV7-2 to TRBJ2-7, with D possibly matching TRBD2 (5 bases). In germline, CDR1 is SGHTA, CDR2 FQGNSA. This CDR3 contains 15 residues. The DNA for the CDR3 is TGTGCCAGCAGCTTAGCGTCGGAGGACGGCTACGAGCAGCACTTC. This translates into CASSLASEDGYEQHF.

The chain carries TRBV14 and TRBJ1-2, with D unclear. With 0 bases removed from V and 4 bases from J, the gap between germline ends came to 18 bases. Germline CDR1 SGHDN, CDR2 FVKESK. This CDR3 is built from 17 residues. The CDR3 here is CASSQDSTVYGFYGYTF. The CDR3 nucleotides read TGTGCCAGCAGCCAAGATTCAACGGTTTATGGGTTCTATGGCTACACCTTC.

This clonotype is labeled as medium-sized. The genes are TRBV7-9 and TRBJ2-7; D may be TRBD2 (6 bases). The CDR3 consists of 13 residues. V was clipped by 0 bases and J by 3 bases, with 6 bases between them. Germline V gene lookup returns CDR1 SEHNR and CDR2 FQNEAQ (reference sequence). The CDR3 region has the DNA TGTGCCAGCAGCTTAGCGGGGGGCTACGAGCAGTACTTC. Its protein is CASSLAGGYEQYF.

To note about this clonotype: One end of the junction varies from germline; a read error may be responsible. The rearrangement links TRBV7-6 to TRBJ2-2, with D tentatively TRBD2 (5 bases). The CDR3 is made up of 11 amino acids. Germline V gene data show CDR1 as SGHVS and CDR2 as FNYEAQ. The CDR3 loop is CASSGYGEQFF. The CDR3, as DNA: TGTGCCAGCAGCGGGTACGGGGAGCAGTTTTTT.

This clonotype was recorded many times. The gene calls are TRBV27 and TRBJ2-7; D is undetermined. This CDR3 spans 12 amino acids. V shed 6 bases and J shed 7 bases, with 13 bases lying between them. CDR1 is MNHEY and CDR2 is SMNVEV in the germline V gene (reference sequence). CDR3 nucleotides: TGTGCCAGCAGCAGATGGGGAAGAGAGCAGTACTTC. Translated, it gives CASSRWGREQYF.

Ten or more counts support this clonotype. The J gene is TRBJ2-1, the V gene TRBV2, with a tentative D call TRBD2 (5 bases). There are 15 residues in the CDR3. V lost 3 bases and J 2 bases, leaving 11 bases between the germline ends. Germline V gives CDR1 SNHLY, CDR2 FYNNEI. The CDR3 DNA follows: TGTGCCAGCAGTGACCGCCAGCGGACCTACAATGAGCAGTTCTTC. It encodes CASSDRQRTYNEQFF.

This clonotype was observed a few times. J is TRBJ1-4 and V is TRBV7-9, with D uncertain. The V end lost 2 bases, the J end lost 5 bases, and 3 bases lay between the germline ends. Per the germline V gene, CDR1 is SEHNR and CDR2 is FQNEAQ (reference sequence). The CDR3 spans 12 residues. The DNA of the CDR3 is TGTGCCAGCAGCTTACTGAATGAAAAACTGTTTTTT. It specifies CASSLLNEKLFF.

The chain uses TRBV25-1 and TRBJ2-1; 10 nucleotides agree with TRBD2. With V trimmed by 3 bases and J by 8 bases, 7 bases remained unmatched. CDR3 length: 15 amino acids. Looked up from germline, CDR1 is MGHDK and CDR2 is SYGVNS. The CDR3 spells CASSDASGRLDEQFF. CDR3 nucleotide sequence: TGTGCCAGCAGTGATGCTAGCGGGAGATTGGATGAGCAGTTCTTC. Full variable domain (outside the CDR3, taken from reference TRBV25-1 and TRBJ2-1): EADIYQTPRYLVIGTGKKITLECSQTMGHDKMYWYQQDPGMELHLIHYSYGVNSTEKGDLSSESTVSRIRTEHFPLTLESARPSHTSQYLCASSDASGRLDEQFFGPGTRLTVL.

The chain uses TRBV24-1 and TRBJ2-7; tentatively, D is TRBD1 (5 bases). The ends were cut back, 3 bases at V and 2 bases at J, with 10 bases in the middle. The CDR3 extends over 14 amino acids. Germline V gene sequence: CDR1 KGHDR, CDR2 SFDVKD. The CDR3 DNA follows: TGTGCCACCAGTGATAAGACAGCCACCTACGAGCAGTACTTC. Translating gives CATSDKTATYEQYF.

This sequence joins TRBV4-2 and TRBJ2-7, with D tentatively TRBD1 (6 bases). The CDR3 is made up of 15 amino acids. With 0 bases removed from V and 4 bases from J, the gap between germline ends came to 13 bases. Germline CDR1 LGHNA, CDR2 YNFKEQ. CDR3 residues: CASSQETGNFYEQYF. The CDR3 nucleotides are TGTGCCAGCAGCCAAGAAACAGGGAATTTTTACGAGCAGTACTTC.

This chain links TRBV25-1 with TRBJ2-3, with TRBD1 as a possible D gene (6 bases). This CDR3 is 11 amino acids long. The V gene lost 7 bases and the J gene lost 4 bases, with 6 bases spanning the gap. CDR1 is MGHDK, CDR2 SYGVNS, per germline. CDR3 residues: CASTGADTQYF. CDR3 DNA sequence: TGTGCCAGCACAGGGGCAGATACGCAGTATTTT. Drawing the rest from reference TRBV25-1 and TRBJ2-3, the complete variable domain is EADIYQTPRYLVIGTGKKITLECSQTMGHDKMYWYQQDPGMELHLIHYSYGVNSTEKGDLSSESTVSRIRTEHFPLTLESARPSHTSQYLCASTGADTQYFGPGTRLTVL.

By share, this clonotype counts as medium-sized. This chain links TRBV7-9 with TRBJ2-1; 13 bases are shared with TRBD2. The germline CDR1 and CDR2 sequences are SEHNR and FQNEAQ (reference sequence). The CDR3 spans 15 residues. After removal of 5 bases from V and 6 bases from J, the junction contained 4 bases not matched to a gene. The CDR3 here is CASSPTSGRANEQFF. The CDR3 coding sequence is TGTGCCAGCAGCCCTACTAGCGGGAGGGCCAATGAGCAGTTCTTC.

The V and J genes are TRBV7-9 and TRBJ1-2; maybe TRBD1 (5 bases). The CDR3 sequence is 14 residues long. In germline, CDR1 is SEHNR, CDR2 FQNEAQ (reference sequence). The V and J ends lost 5 bases and 7 bases respectively, with 17 bases between them. Here the CDR3 reads CASSAAGLSRGYTF. The DNA of the CDR3 is TGTGCCAGCAGCGCAGCGGGGCTGAGCCGTGGCTACACCTTC.

This clonotype came up many times. V and J are TRBV5-5 and TRBJ2-3; a possible D gene is TRBD1 (6 bases). Germline lookup yields CDR1 SGHKS and CDR2 YYEKEE (reference sequence). Trimming left V 2 bases short and J 3 bases short, with 13 bases between. This CDR3 contains 15 residues. The CDR3: CASSFTGIWTDTQYF. The CDR3 DNA follows: TGTGCCAGCAGCTTCACAGGGATCTGGACAGATACGCAGTATTTT. The variable domain in full, with the rest retrieved from reference TRBV5-5 and TRBJ2-3, is DAGVTQSPTHLIKTRGQQVTLRCSPISGHKSVSWYQQVLGQGPQFIFQYYEKEERGRGNFPDRFSARQFPNYSSELNVNALLLGDSALYLCASSFTGIWTDTQYFGPGTRLTVL.

This clonotype has more than one count but fewer than ten. CDR3 region: CASSRTGVPDTQYF. The DNA of the CDR3 is TGTGCCAGCAGCCGGACGGGCGTCCCAGATACGCAGTATTTT. V and J are TRBV3-1 and TRBJ2-3; D is ambiguous. The CDR3 contains 14 residues. CDR1 and CDR2 from the germline V gene are LGHDT and YNNKEL (reference sequence). V gave up 4 bases and J gave up 4 bases, with 12 bases separating them.

This clonotype came up many times. V usage is TRBV7-2 and J usage is TRBJ2-7; 8 bases align to TRBD2. The CDR3 extends over 16 amino acids. Germline V lookup: CDR1 SGHTA, CDR2 FQGNSA. Trimming removed 0 bases from V and 3 bases from J; junction bases left unmatched: 7. Written as DNA, the CDR3 is TGTGCCAGCAGCTTAGCGCTAGGGCGGGAGGTCTACGAGCAGTACTTC. This translates into CASSLALGREVYEQYF.

This clonotype was found a few times. V and J are TRBV6-2 or TRBV6-3 and TRBJ2-1; 13 bases match TRBD2. CDR1 MNHEY and CDR2 SVGEGT come from the germline V gene. Unmatched junction bases numbered 12, after V lost 7 bases and J lost 3 bases. This CDR3 is 18 amino acids long. CDR3 sequence: CASTHPRRLAGGYNEQFF. For the CDR3, the DNA is TGTGCCAGCACCCACCCGCGACGACTAGCGGGAGGCTACAATGAGCAGTTCTTC.

This clonotype was detected ten times or more. This chain links TRBV19 with TRBJ1-5; tentative D call: TRBD1 (5 bases). Trimming pared 7 bases from V and 2 bases from J, leaving 21 bases between. The CDR3 contains 17 residues. Germline CDR1 LNHDA, CDR2 SQIVND (reference sequence). CDR3 nucleotide sequence: TGTGCCAGTACTTGGGCTGGTCCAGGGTACGGCAATCAGCCCCAGCATTTT. This gives the protein CASTWAGPGYGNQPQHF.

Judged by abundance, this clonotype is medium-sized. The chain links TRBV20-1 to TRBJ2-7, with a weak D call TRBD2 (5 bases). Germline CDR1 reads DFQATT; CDR2 reads SNEGSKA (reference sequence). The CDR3 is 12 residues long. CDR3 coding DNA: TGCAGGATGGGAGAGGGCTCCTACGAGCAGTACTTC. Translation gives CRMGEGSYEQYF.

This clonotype is medium-sized (0.01 to 0.1%) in the sample. The chain employs TRBV7-6 and TRBJ2-3, with TRBD1 matching 10 bases. Germline trimming cut 2 bases from V and 6 bases from J; bases unmatched to any gene: 11. CDR1 and CDR2 from the germline V gene are SGHVS and FNYEAQ. This CDR3 contains 17 residues. This chain's CDR3 is CASSLIRGQGNADTQYF. The CDR3 bases are TGTGCCAGCAGCTTAATCCGGGGACAGGGGAACGCGGATACGCAGTATTTT.

The chain uses TRBV7-6 and TRBJ1-4; 7 bases fit TRBD1. Trimming removed 6 bases from V and 8 bases from J; junction bases left unmatched: 12. Germline V CDR1 and CDR2: SGHVS, FNYEAQ. CDR3 length: 15 amino acids. CDR3 in DNA: TGTGCCAGCAGAGCTAGACAGGGCATAGGGGAAAAACTGTTTTTT. This sequence encodes CASRARQGIGEKLFF.

This clonotype was detected ten times or more. The chain employs TRBV2 and TRBJ2-5, with a possible D match to TRBD1 (5 bases). Trimming removed 4 bases from V and 1 base from J, with 10 bases in between. CDR1 is SNHLY and CDR2 is FYNNEI in the germline V gene. This CDR3 spans 14 amino acids. The CDR3 region has the DNA TGTGCCAGCAGTGTGATGGGGCTCCAAGAGACCCAGTACTTC. This codes for CASSVMGLQETQYF.

Ten or more counts support this clonotype. The rearrangement joins TRBV29-1 to TRBJ1-5; D uncertain. With 4 bases removed from V and 0 bases from J, the gap between germline ends came to 7 bases. CDR3 length: 13 amino acids. Germline V gives CDR1 SQVTM, CDR2 ANQGSEA. This CDR3 is CSVVSGSNQPQHF. The CDR3 region has the DNA TGCAGCGTTGTTTCCGGTAGCAATCAGCCCCAGCATTTT.

This clonotype has a count of ten or more. The chain is built from TRBV7-6 and TRBJ2-3; maybe TRBD2 (6 bases). CDR3 length: 13 residues. Per the germline V gene, CDR1 is SGHVS and CDR2 is FNYEAQ. Trimming pared 1 base from V and 4 bases from J, leaving 6 bases between. CDR3 in amino acids: CASSLGGADTQYF. In DNA, the CDR3 is TGTGCCAGCAGCTTAGGCGGGGCAGATACGCAGTATTTT.